This T cell receptor beta chain was profiled in a study of OX40 agonist ivuxolimab in advanced cancers. At cycle 4 day 1, cycle 7 day 1, and baseline, blood was sampled. Sequencing was performed with immunoSEQ multiplex PCR; in TCRdb, only in-frame clones are kept and a portion is missing. The sample lists some 66,000 clones; around 73% were seen once. Sample: CD4+ or CD8+ T cells sorted from blood, taken in a trial of the OX40 agonist ivuxolimab. The sequence derives from an adult with an advanced solid tumor such as melanoma, head and neck, liver or kidney cancer.

The DNA for the CDR3 is TGCGCCAGCAGCGGGACTAGCACCCAAGAGACCCAGTACTTC. Its translation is CASSGTSTQETQYF. The V and J genes are TRBV5-1 and TRBJ2-5; 9 bases are a match to TRBD2. This CDR3 is 14 amino acids long. J lost 1 base, V lost 4 bases, and 2 bases had no gene match. Germline CDR1 is SGHRS and CDR2 is YFSETQ.